This record covers a single TCR beta chain. Antigen: not known. The V end was cut by 10 bases, the J end by 5 bases, with 12 bases between. Germline CDR1 SGHNT, CDR2 YYREEE (reference sequence). The CDR3 runs to 12 residues. The data derive from a study of T cell responses to AZD1222 COVID-19 vaccine. Study conclusions and caveats: Baseline seropositivity characterized only 5 to 7 AZD1222 recipients.

TCRdb keeps only in-frame clones here, not all; method: immunoSEQ multiplex PCR. The profile covers about 120,000 clones, with more than 75% appearing a single time and approximately 12% taken by the ten largest. Source: peripheral blood, taken on day 0 of AZD1222 vaccination. J is TRBJ1-4 and V is TRBV5-4, with D maybe TRBD1 (6 bases). This receptor was identified in an adult in good health. The CDR3 is CAAGDRNEKLFF. The DNA for the CDR3 is TGTGCCGCCGGTGACAGGAATGAAAAACTGTTTTTT.